The source of this TCR beta chain is a study of OX40 agonist ivuxolimab in advanced cancers. The wider study: One patient with hepatocellular carcinoma and two with cutaneous melanoma, three in all, had partial responses. Findings and caveats of the study: Also showing low normalized T-cell clonal expansion were some of the nonresponders. In CD8+ T cells, expanded clones were on average more numerous than in CD4+.

Losses at the gene ends were 7 bases for V and 4 bases for J; bases not matched to a gene: 18. CDR1 is SGHRS, CDR2 YFSETQ, per germline. The CDR3 is made up of 17 amino acids. With regard to this clone: Its antigen is not known.

TCRdb's copy holds only in-frame clones and misses some; the assay was immunoSEQ multiplex PCR. The repertoire holds 80,000 to 100,000 clones, with about nine tenths as singletons. This material consisted of CD4+ or CD8+ T cells sorted from blood, taken in a trial of the OX40 agonist ivuxolimab. The chain uses TRBV5-1 and TRBJ2-5; 8 bases agree with TRBD2. This TCR came from an adult with an advanced solid tumor such as melanoma, head and neck, liver or kidney cancer. Written as DNA, the CDR3 is TGCGCCAGCTCCCTGAGCGGGAGAATGAGTTTGGGAGAGACCCAGTACTTC. Its protein product is CASSLSGRMSLGETQYF.